A selection of T cell receptor beta chains follows, all from one sample in a study of T cell responses to AZD1222 COVID-19 vaccine. This table comes from immunoSEQ multiplex PCR, and its TCRdb copy is limited to in-frame clones, with some not included. The sample shows 150,000 to 200,000 clones, approximately 93% of them seen only once. The source material was peripheral blood, sampled 28 days after the second AZD1222 dose. These receptors were obtained from an adult who received the AZD1222 COVID-19 vaccine. The CDR3 runs from the conserved cysteine through the conserved F or W. Fields, in order: D gene, clone size, V gene, J gene, CDR3 protein, CDR3 DNA. The D gene is left open where the match is weak. Clone size is given for some rows only: seen once, a few or many times, or a class if the clone is expanded.

NA	few	TRBV6-5	TRBJ1-1	CASTNSPEAFF	TGTGCCAGCACTAACTCCCCTGAAGCTTTCTTT
NA	NA	TRBV6-1	TRBJ2-1	CASSELRSNEQFF	TGTGCCAGCAGTGAACTCAGGAGCAATGAGCAGTTCTTC
NA	NA	TRBV3-1/TRBV3-2	TRBJ1-3	CASSQAFLLPGPGNTIYF	TGTGCCAGCAGCCAAGCCTTCTTATTGCCAGGGCCTGGAAACACCATATATTTT
NA	NA	TRBV5-1	TRBJ1-2	CASSLDRVDNYGYTF	TGCGCCAGCAGCTTGGACAGGGTTGATAACTATGGCTACACCTTC
NA	NA	TRBV5-6	TRBJ2-5	CASSLVGARQETQYF	TGTGCCAGCAGCTTAGTGGGGGCCCGCCAAGAGACCCAGTACTTC
NA	once	TRBV4-2	TRBJ2-6	CASSLNSGTAGANVLTF	TGTGCCAGCAGCCTCAATTCCGGGACGGCTGGGGCCAACGTCCTGACTTTC
NA	few	TRBV7-2	TRBJ2-1	CASNLQNYNEQFF	TGTGCCAGCAACCTACAGAACTACAATGAGCAGTTCTTC
NA	few	TRBV9	TRBJ1-6	CASSSHLGGGSPLHF	TGTGCCAGCAGCTCTCATTTGGGGGGAGGTTCACCCCTCCACTTT
TRBD2	NA	TRBV6-5	TRBJ2-3	CASRPGTTQTDTQYF	TGTGCCAGCAGACCCGGGACTACCCAAACAGATACGCAGTATTTT
NA	NA	TRBV7-8	TRBJ1-1	CASSLDRFSEAFF	TGTGCCAGCAGCTTAGACAGGTTTTCTGAAGCTTTCTTT
TRBD1	NA	TRBV6-5	TRBJ1-4	CASTGQALEKLFF	TGTGCCAGCACCGGACAGGCTCTGGAAAAACTGTTTTTT
NA	NA	TRBV19	TRBJ1-2	CASTKGTHYGYTF	TGTGCCAGTACCAAGGGAACCCACTATGGCTACACCTTC
NA	NA	TRBV5-8	TRBJ1-5	CASSRDAGVGNQPQHF	TGTGCCAGCAGCCGAGATGCAGGGGTGGGCAATCAGCCCCAGCATTTT
NA	NA	TRBV6-5	TRBJ1-4	CASRLGRANEKLFF	TGTGCCAGCAGACTCGGACGAGCTAATGAAAAACTGTTTTTT
NA	NA	TRBV30	TRBJ1-1	CAWSRGHPNTEAFF	TGTGCCTGGAGTAGGGGACACCCGAACACTGAAGCTTTCTTT
NA	NA	TRBV19	TRBJ1-2	CASSITPDTNYGYTF	TGTGCCAGTAGTATTACCCCTGATACTAACTATGGCTACACCTTC
NA	NA	TRBV6-2/TRBV6-3	TRBJ1-1	CASSYDRGVRVTEAFF	TGTGCCAGCAGTTACGATAGAGGGGTACGCGTCACTGAAGCTTTCTTT
TRBD1	NA	TRBV19	TRBJ1-5	CASNGQGVQPQHF	TGTGCCAGTAACGGACAGGGTGTTCAGCCCCAGCATTTT
NA	NA	TRBV19	TRBJ1-4	CASSIGEGRSNEKLFF	TGTGCCAGTAGTATAGGAGAAGGGAGGAGTAATGAAAAACTGTTTTTT
TRBD1	NA	TRBV7-8	TRBJ1-6	CASRMGQVTNSPLHF	TGTGCCAGCAGAATGGGACAGGTGACTAATTCACCCCTCCACTTT
NA	once	TRBV6-5	TRBJ1-1	CASSWGFSYSEAFF	TGTGCCAGCAGCTGGGGGTTCTCTTACTCTGAAGCTTTCTTT
NA	NA	TRBV12-3/TRBV12-4	TRBJ1-5	CASSFLGNQPQHF	TGTGCCAGCAGTTTCCTGGGCAATCAGCCCCAGCATTTT
NA	once	TRBV29-1	TRBJ2-7	CSVTRRMSYEQYF	TGCAGCGTTACCAGGAGAATGTCCTACGAGCAGTACTTC
NA	once	TRBV19	TRBJ1-5	CASSISTKYQPQHF	TGTGCCAGTAGTATCTCGACAAAGTATCAGCCCCAGCATTTT
TRBD1	NA	TRBV19	TRBJ1-1	CASSGGSGNTEAFF	TGTGCCAGTTCAGGGGGCTCGGGGAACACTGAAGCTTTCTTT
TRBD1	NA	TRBV19	TRBJ1-1	CASRWGQGSNTEAFF	TGTGCCAGTAGATGGGGACAGGGATCGAACACTGAAGCTTTCTTT
NA	NA	TRBV18	TRBJ1-1	CASSREAGLNTEAFF	TGTGCCAGCTCACGCGAGGCGGGCCTGAACACTGAAGCTTTCTTT
TRBD1	NA	TRBV5-4	TRBJ2-7	CASSLLTGGVGQYEQYF	TGTGCCAGCAGCTTGCTGACAGGGGGCGTGGGCCAGTACGAGCAGTACTTC
NA	NA	TRBV2	TRBJ2-7	CASSVGGYEQYF	TGTGCCAGCAGTGTTGGGGGATACGAGCAGTACTTC
TRBD2	NA	TRBV29-1	TRBJ2-1	CSVKTSGRFIGEQFF	TGCAGCGTAAAGACTAGCGGGAGATTTATCGGTGAGCAGTTCTTC
TRBD1	NA	TRBV27	TRBJ2-6	CASSSRQGFFSGANVLTF	TGTGCCAGCAGTTCCAGACAGGGGTTCTTTTCTGGGGCCAACGTCCTGACTTTC
NA	NA	TRBV6-6	TRBJ2-7	CASRPRGTETYEQYF	TGTGCCAGCAGACCTCGGGGGACAGAAACCTACGAGCAGTACTTC
NA	NA	TRBV6-1	TRBJ2-2	CASSEVRGNTGELFF	TGTGCCAGCAGTGAAGTAAGGGGAAACACCGGGGAGCTGTTTTTT
NA	NA	TRBV12-3/TRBV12-4	TRBJ2-7	CASSRTETYEQYF	TGTGCCAGCAGTAGGACGGAAACCTACGAGCAGTACTTC
NA	NA	TRBV4-2	TRBJ1-4	CASSQVFRGATNEKLFF	TGTGCCAGCAGCCAAGTTTTCAGGGGAGCAACTAATGAAAAACTGTTTTTT
TRBD1	NA	TRBV6-5	TRBJ1-2	CASRIRQGHGYTF	TGTGCCAGCAGGATCCGACAGGGCCATGGCTACACCTTC
NA	NA	TRBV19	TRBJ1-5	CASSPKQGIGNQPQHF	TGTGCCAGTAGCCCAAAACAGGGAATTGGCAATCAGCCCCAGCATTTT
TRBD2	NA	TRBV6-6	TRBJ2-2	CASSWGGSNTGELFF	TGTGCCAGCAGTTGGGGGGGATCGAACACCGGGGAGCTGTTTTTT
NA	NA	TRBV6-5	TRBJ1-2	CASLKGGSGLNGYTF	TGTGCCAGCCTCAAGGGGGGCAGCGGACTTAATGGCTACACCTTC
NA	once	TRBV18	TRBJ2-1	CASSPRQGQDEQFF	TGTGCCAGCTCACCAAGGCAGGGGCAGGATGAGCAGTTCTTC
TRBD1	NA	TRBV2	TRBJ2-1	CASRQGNRVRNEQFF	TGTGCCAGCAGACAGGGGAACAGGGTAAGGAATGAGCAGTTCTTC
NA	NA	TRBV2	TRBJ1-2	CASSVKGSGIYGYTF	TGTGCCAGCAGTGTGAAAGGGTCAGGGATCTATGGCTACACCTTC
TRBD1	NA	TRBV18	TRBJ2-3	CASSRQGSSTDTQYF	TGTGCCAGCTCACGACAGGGCAGTAGCACAGATACGCAGTATTTT
NA	once	TRBV7-8	TRBJ1-6	CASSPDRNNSPLHF	TGTGCCAGCAGCCCCGACAGGAATAATTCACCCCTCCACTTT
NA	NA	TRBV5-4	TRBJ1-2	CASSLEQGNYGYTF	TGTGCCAGCAGCTTGGAGCAAGGCAACTATGGCTACACCTTC
TRBD1	NA	TRBV6-5	TRBJ1-4	CASRKRQGALEKLFF	TGTGCCAGCAGAAAAAGACAGGGGGCGCTTGAAAAACTGTTTTTT
TRBD1	NA	TRBV14	TRBJ2-1	CASESGTGAHEQFF	TGTGCCAGCGAATCCGGGACAGGGGCTCATGAGCAGTTCTTC
NA	NA	TRBV29-1	TRBJ2-6	CSVGGANVLTF	TGCAGCGTTGGAGGGGCCAACGTCCTGACTTTC